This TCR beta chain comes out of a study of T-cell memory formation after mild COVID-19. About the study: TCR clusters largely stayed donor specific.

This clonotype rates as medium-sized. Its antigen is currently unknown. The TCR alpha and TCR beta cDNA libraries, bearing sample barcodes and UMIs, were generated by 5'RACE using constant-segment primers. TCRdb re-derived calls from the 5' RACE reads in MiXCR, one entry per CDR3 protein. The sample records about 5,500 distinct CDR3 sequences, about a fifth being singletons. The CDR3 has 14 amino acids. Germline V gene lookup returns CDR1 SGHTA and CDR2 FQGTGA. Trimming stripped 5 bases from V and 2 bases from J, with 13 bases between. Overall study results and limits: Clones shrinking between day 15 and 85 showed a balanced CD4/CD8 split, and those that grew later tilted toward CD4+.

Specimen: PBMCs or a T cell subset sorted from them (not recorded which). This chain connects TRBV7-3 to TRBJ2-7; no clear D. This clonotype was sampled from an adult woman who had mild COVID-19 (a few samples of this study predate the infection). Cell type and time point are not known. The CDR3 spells CASSHLTTPYEQYF. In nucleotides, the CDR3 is TGTGCCAGCAGCCATTTGACAACCCCCTACGAGCAGTACTTC.